The 14 T cell receptor beta chains reported below all come from one sample, sequenced in a study of cytomegalovirus exposure and HLA in healthy donors. It was with 60 Vbeta and 13 Jbeta primers that the PCR ran. Data came from immunoSEQ multiplex PCR; TCRdb stores just in-frame clones and leaves some out. Of more than 95,000 clones in the sample, under 65% were seen once. The sequencing input was PBMCs. The source is a man aged 55 to 70 in good health and CMV-seronegative.

This clone is deemed medium-sized (0.01 to 0.1%). V and J are TRBV9 and TRBJ1-1; 10 nucleotides agree with TRBD1. Germline V gene sequence: CDR1 SGDLS, CDR2 YYNGEE. This CDR3 has 16 residues. V trimming: 2 bases; J trimming: 1 base; junction bases outside the gene matches: 5. The CDR3 coding sequence is TGTGCCAGCAGCGTGGCCGGACAGGGGGAGAACACTGAAGCTTTCTTT. It is translated as CASSVAGQGENTEAFF.

This chain links TRBV18 with TRBJ1-2, with 8 nucleotides matching TRBD1. Germline trimming cut 5 bases from V and 2 bases from J; bases unmatched to any gene: 4. Looked up from germline, CDR1 is KGHSH and CDR2 is LQKENI. The CDR3 spans 14 residues. CDR3 amino acids: CASSSGGRNYGYTF. CDR3 sequence (DNA): TGTGCCAGCTCATCAGGGGGCAGGAACTATGGCTACACCTTC. Looking up the rest from reference TRBV18 and TRBJ1-2 gives the full variable domain: NAGVMQNPRHLVRRRGQEARLRCSPMKGHSHVYWYRQLPEEGLKFMVYLQKENIIDESGMPKERFSAEFPKEGPSILRIQQVVRGDSAAYFCASSSGGRNYGYTFGSGTRLTVV.

This clone has only one observation. This rearrangement joins TRBV5-1 to TRBJ2-1; 7 bases are a match to TRBD1. The CDR3 sequence is 16 residues long. V trimming: 0 bases; J trimming: 4 bases; junction bases outside the gene matches: 7. The V gene's germline CDR1 is SGHRS and CDR2 YFSETQ. The CDR3 reads CASSLGDRDLYNEQFF. CDR3 in DNA: TGCGCCAGCAGCTTGGGCGACAGGGATCTTTACAATGAGCAGTTCTTC.

The chain employs TRBV5-1 and TRBJ1-1, with TRBD1 matching over 11 bases. V shed 1 base and J 0 bases; nucleotides not matched to a gene: 2. Germline lookup yields CDR1 SGHRS and CDR2 YFSETQ. This CDR3 has 16 residues. The CDR3 sequence: CASSLRGQGVNTEAFF. The CDR3 DNA sequence: TGCGCCAGCAGCTTGAGGGGACAGGGGGTGAACACTGAAGCTTTCTTT.

CDR3 sequence: CASSLGISGSYEQYF. CDR3 in DNA: TGTGCCAGCAGCTTAGGTATTAGCGGCTCCTACGAGCAGTACTTC. V usage is TRBV13 and J usage is TRBJ2-7, with D tentatively TRBD2 (6 bases). This CDR3 comprises 15 residues. Trimming pared 0 bases from V and 0 bases from J, leaving 9 bases between. Germline CDR1 reads PRHDT; CDR2 reads FYEKMQ (reference sequence). Based on the CDR3 plus reference TRBV13 and TRBJ2-7, the full variable domain is AAGVIQSPRHLIKEKRETATLKCYPIPRHDTVYWYQQGPGQDPQFLISFYEKMQSDKGSIPDRFSAQQFSDYHSELNMSSLELGDSALYFCASSLGISGSYEQYFGPGTRLTVT.

The CDR3 DNA is TGTGCCAGTAGTATGCGGTCATCGGCGGATACGCAGTATTTT. This translates into CASSMRSSADTQYF. The chain recombines TRBV19 with TRBJ2-3; D unresolved. CDR1 is LNHDA, CDR2 SQIVND, per germline (reference sequence). Trimming left V 3 bases short and J 6 bases short, with 13 bases between. CDR3 length: 14 residues. The full variable domain, completed using reference TRBV19 and TRBJ2-3, is DGGITQSPKYLFRKEGQNVTLSCEQNLNHDAMYWYRQDPGQGLRLIYYSQIVNDFQKGDIAEGYSVSREKKESFPLTVTSAQKNPTAFYLCASSMRSSADTQYFGPGTRLTVL.

The chain is built from TRBV7-2 and TRBJ2-2, with a tentative D call TRBD2 (5 bases). This CDR3 contains 15 residues. The germline V and J ends were trimmed by 4 bases and 4 bases, with 13 bases remaining between them. CDR1 is SGHTA, CDR2 FQGNSA, per germline. The CDR3 loop is CASSSLSAGTGELFF. CDR3 DNA: TGTGCCAGCAGCTCGTTAAGTGCGGGCACCGGGGAGCTGTTTTTT.

V gene TRBV6-5 combines with J gene TRBJ1-2; 9 bases fit TRBD1. J gave up 4 bases and V 8 bases, and 5 bases lay outside the gene matches. Germline values: CDR1 MNHEY, CDR2 SVGAGI. This CDR3 spans 13 amino acids. CDR3 protein: CASWTGAGYGYTF. CDR3 sequence (DNA): TGTGCCAGCTGGACAGGGGCGGGCTATGGCTACACCTTC.

V and J are TRBV7-2 and TRBJ1-5; D possibly corresponds to TRBD1 (5 bases). Germline V gene sequence: CDR1 SGHTA, CDR2 FQGNSA. The CDR3 contains 15 residues. The V gene lost 1 base and the J gene lost 0 bases, with 7 bases spanning the gap. DNA for the CDR3: TGTGCCAGCAGCTTAGGACAGATTAGCAATCAGCCCCAGCATTTT. Protein: CASSLGQISNQPQHF.

This clone was seen more than once but under ten times. The rearrangement links TRBV9 to TRBJ1-3, with a tentative D call TRBD1 (5 bases). The CDR3 is made up of 16 amino acids. Germline V gives CDR1 SGDLS, CDR2 YYNGEE. The germline V and J ends were trimmed by 0 bases and 3 bases, with 13 bases remaining between them. The CDR3 loop reads CASSVASRGLGNTIYF. DNA of the CDR3: TGTGCCAGCAGCGTAGCCTCTCGGGGACTTGGAAACACCATATATTTT.

The chain combines TRBV27 with TRBJ2-1, with 7 positions matching TRBD2. Per germline, CDR1 MNHEY and CDR2 SMNVEV (reference sequence). CDR3 size: 17 residues. J gave up 3 bases and V 0 bases, and 8 bases lay outside the gene matches. CDR3 coding DNA: TGTGCCAGCAGTTTATCGGGGGGAGGGGCCGGCTACAATGAGCAGTTCTTC. This sequence encodes CASSLSGGGAGYNEQFF.

On this clone itself: One end of the junction varies from germline; a read error may be responsible. The genes are TRBV6-5 and TRBJ1-2, with no clear D. Germline values: CDR1 MNHEY, CDR2 SVGAGI. The CDR3 is 13 residues long. As DNA, the CDR3 is TGTGCCAGCACTTACCGCCAGTCGGGGGGCTACACCTTC. Translated, it gives CASTYRQSGGYTF.

The chain employs TRBV6-1 and TRBJ1-4, with 9 bases that match TRBD1. V gave up 6 bases and J gave up 2 bases; unmatched junction bases: 4. This CDR3 region has 15 residues. Germline V gives CDR1 MNHNS, CDR2 SASEGT. The CDR3 spells CASRQGALTNEKLFF. CDR3 coding DNA: TGTGCCAGCAGACAGGGGGCGCTTACTAATGAAAAACTGTTTTTT.

The chain has TRBV6-6 and TRBJ2-5; weak D call: TRBD1 (6 bases). Trimming left V 5 bases short and J 0 bases short, with 7 bases between. Germline assignment: CDR1 MNHNY and CDR2 SVGAGI (reference sequence). The CDR3 consists of 13 residues. CDR3 protein: CASSQGYQETQYF. The CDR3 DNA reads as TGTGCCAGCAGTCAGGGGTACCAAGAGACCCAGTACTTC.